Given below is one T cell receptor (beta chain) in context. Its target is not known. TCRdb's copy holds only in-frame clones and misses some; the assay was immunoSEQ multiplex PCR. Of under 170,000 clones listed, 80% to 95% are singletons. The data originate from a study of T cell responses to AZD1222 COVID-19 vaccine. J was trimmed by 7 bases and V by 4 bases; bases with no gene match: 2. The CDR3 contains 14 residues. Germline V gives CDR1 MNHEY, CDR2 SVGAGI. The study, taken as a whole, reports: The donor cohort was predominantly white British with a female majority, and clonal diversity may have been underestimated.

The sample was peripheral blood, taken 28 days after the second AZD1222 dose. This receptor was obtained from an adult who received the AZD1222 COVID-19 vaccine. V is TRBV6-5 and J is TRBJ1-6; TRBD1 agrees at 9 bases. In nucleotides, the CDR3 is TGTGCCAGCAGTTTTGACAGGGGGAATTCACCCCTCCACTTT. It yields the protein CASSFDRGNSPLHF.